What follows is one T cell receptor beta chain and its context. The data originate from a study of blood T cell repertoires in COVID-19. The overall study: The United States, Italy and Spain were the sources of the acute and convalescent COVID-19 samples.

In the study's own analysis: Estimates of nucleated cell counts were drawn from the amplification of reference gene primers. Sequenced by immunoSEQ multiplex PCR; TCRdb stores in-frame clones only, minus some. Clone size and V and J calls were adopted from that table, with D and trimming inferred from the DNA. This table holds about 300,000 clones, around 88% found once. Seattle-derived patients entered the study during active infection and were followed longitudinally. The source material was peripheral blood. The sequence was collected from a woman in her thirties with COVID-19, enrolled during active disease.

The CDR3 DNA sequence: TGTGCCAGTAGTATGGCAGGGGGCGCTTACCAGCCCCAGCATTTT. This sequence encodes CASSMAGGAYQPQHF. The chain joins TRBV19 to TRBJ1-5, with 8 bases that match TRBD1. Germline lookup yields CDR1 LNHDA and CDR2 SQIVND (reference sequence). CDR3 length: 15 amino acids. With 3 bases clipped from V and 7 bases from J, the junction kept 8 bases outside the gene matches.